These 6 T cell receptor beta chains were all obtained from the same sample, sequenced in a study of CD8 T cells in Susac syndrome. cDNA came from 0.5 to 1 ug RNA primed by random hexamers. TCRdb re-called the immunoSEQ multiplex PCR reads through MiXCR, storing one row per CDR3 protein. The sample has over 95,000 distinct CDR3 sequences; about 90% are singletons. The sample comprised CD8+ T cells from PBMCs. The receptors stem from a human donor in good health.

The chain employs TRBV6-2 or TRBV6-3 and TRBJ2-5; TRBD2 agrees at 10 bases. The germline CDR1 and CDR2 sequences are MNHEY and SVGEGT. This CDR3 spans 15 amino acids. V trimming: 2 bases; J trimming: 6 bases; junction bases outside the gene matches: 6. CDR3 sequence reads: CASSYGASGGQTQYF. The CDR3 DNA follows: TGTGCCAGCAGTTACGGGGCTAGCGGGGGTCAGACCCAGTACTTC.

The chain is built from TRBV5-1 and TRBJ1-4; D is undetermined. Trimming cost V 5 bases and J 10 bases, with 21 bases left between them. The CDR3 has 15 amino acids. CDR1 and CDR2 (germline): SGHRS, YFSETQ. The CDR3 spells CASSPVFNAEGKLFF. The CDR3 nucleotides are TGCGCCAGCAGTCCCGTGTTCAACGCGGAAGGAAAACTGTTTTTT. Based on the CDR3 plus reference TRBV5-1 and TRBJ1-4, the full variable domain is KAGVTQTPRYLIKTRGQQVTLSCSPISGHRSVSWYQQTPGQGLQFLFEYFSETQRNKGNFPGRFSGRQFSNSRSEMNVSTLELGDSALYLCASSPVFNAEGKLFFGSGTQLSVL.

The chain has TRBV29-1 and TRBJ2-2, with 10 nucleotides matching TRBD1. The ends lost 7 bases at V and 5 bases at J; junction bases unmatched: 7. The CDR3 runs to 14 residues. The germline CDR1 and CDR2 sequences are SQVTM and ANQGSEA. The CDR3 DNA reads TGCAGCGCTCGGACAGGGGGTTCGACCGGGGAGCTGTTTTTT. This gives the protein CSARTGGSTGELFF.

In its sample, this clonotype was seen once. The rearrangement uses TRBV7-9 and TRBJ2-5; 7 nucleotides line up with TRBD2. The ends lost 1 base at V and 0 bases at J; junction bases unmatched: 5. Germline CDR1 and CDR2: SEHNR and FQNEAQ (reference sequence). The CDR3 extends over 16 amino acids. CDR3: CASSLGVLADQETQYF. The CDR3 region has the DNA TGTGCCAGCAGCTTAGGGGTCCTAGCGGACCAAGAGACCCAGTACTTC.

This clonotype was detected once. The J gene is TRBJ2-3, the V gene TRBV6-2 or TRBV6-3; 11 nucleotides align to TRBD2. The V gene's germline CDR1 is MNHEY and CDR2 SVGEGT. J was trimmed by 0 bases and V by 8 bases; bases with no gene match: 7. The CDR3 is 16 residues long. CDR3 DNA: TGTGCCAGCCTAGCGGGAGGCCGGACTAGCACAGATACGCAGTATTTT. Encoded protein: CASLAGGRTSTDTQYF.

The chain carries TRBV20-1 and TRBJ1-2; 10 bases agree with TRBD1. The CDR3 has 15 residues. With V trimmed by 5 bases and J by 7 bases, 13 bases remained unmatched. The germline V gene has CDR1 DFQATT and CDR2 SNEGSKA (reference sequence). CDR3 region: CSAHLPGQGNGGYTF. The CDR3 DNA follows: TGCAGTGCTCATTTGCCGGGACAGGGGAACGGTGGCTACACCTTC.